This T cell receptor (beta chain) was captured in a study of blood T cell repertoires in COVID-19. Clones were sequenced by immunoSEQ multiplex PCR, and TCRdb holds only the in-frame ones, with some missing. The sample has 90,000 to 100,000 clones; 82% are singletons. Germline V gene data show CDR1 as SGHTA and CDR2 as FQGNSA. The CDR3 has 15 residues. J was trimmed by 8 bases and V by 1 base; bases with no gene match: 9. The V and J genes are TRBV7-2 and TRBJ2-3; 7 positions match TRBD1. This receptor was identified in a man aged 80 or over with acute or convalescent COVID-19. The sample was peripheral blood. The CDR3 protein is CASSLGGQAQSTQYF. DNA of the CDR3: TGTGCCAGCAGCTTAGGCGGACAGGCTCAAAGTACGCAGTATTTT.